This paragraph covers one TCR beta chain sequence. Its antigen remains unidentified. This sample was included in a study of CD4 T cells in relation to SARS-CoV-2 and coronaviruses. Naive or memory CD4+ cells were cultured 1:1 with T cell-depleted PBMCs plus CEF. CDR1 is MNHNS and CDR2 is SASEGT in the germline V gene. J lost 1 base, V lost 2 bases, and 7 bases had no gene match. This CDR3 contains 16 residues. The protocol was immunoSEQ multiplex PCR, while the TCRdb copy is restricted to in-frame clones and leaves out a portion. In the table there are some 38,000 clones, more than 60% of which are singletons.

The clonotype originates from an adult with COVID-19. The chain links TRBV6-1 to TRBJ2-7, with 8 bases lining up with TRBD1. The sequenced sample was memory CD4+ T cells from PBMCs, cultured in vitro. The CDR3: CASSERGQVRSYEQYF. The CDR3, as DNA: TGTGCCAGCAGTGAAAGGGGACAGGTAAGATCCTACGAGCAGTACTTC.